This T cell receptor (beta chain) is drawn from a study of regulatory T cells in long-lasting Graves disease. Study-wide results and limits: Persistent patients had a count of shared public clonotypes (around 2,500) that exceeded that of new patients (around 910). Accuracy may have suffered from the small sample size.

Many counts were recorded for this clonotype. Its antigen is currently unknown. CDR3-region Arm-PCR and iRepertoire HTBI primers produced the TCR beta libraries. MiXCR was run by TCRdb on the multiplex PCR reads, yielding one entry per CDR3 protein. The sample holds 400,000 or so distinct CDR3 sequences, more than 20% seen once. Stated time point: persistent/refractory GD, antithyroid drugs over 5 years with positive TRAb. PBMCs provided the RNA from which the TCR library was made. Patients of an endocrinology department in Xi'an, China, were included. The TCR originated in a female donor with Graves disease. The sample was peripheral blood mononuclear cells (PBMCs), taken when the disease was refractory, from a patient treated with antithyroid drugs.

The CDR3 region is CASSLQAGNNSPLHF. Written as DNA, the CDR3 is TGTGCCAGCAGCTTGCAGGCTGGGAATAATTCACCCCTCCACTTT. V gene TRBV7-2 combines with J gene TRBJ1-6, with D unresolved. Trimming took 3 bases from V and 5 from J, leaving 11 bases between them. The CDR3 runs to 15 residues. CDR1 SGHTA and CDR2 FQGNSA come from the germline V gene. Full variable domain (outside the CDR3, taken from reference TRBV7-2 and TRBJ1-6): GAGVSQSPSNKVTEKGKDVELRCDPISGHTALYWYRQSLGQGLEFLIYFQGNSAPDKSGLPSDRFSAERTGGSVSTLTIQRTQQEDSAVYLCASSLQAGNNSPLHFGNGTRLTVT.